This TCR beta chain was sequenced in a study of breast tumors, draining lymph nodes, adjacent tissues. Study outcomes and limitations: Tumors had less TCR diversity than lymph nodes, more than nontumor tissue.

This clonotype was picked up many times. What it recognizes is unknown. The CDR3 contains 15 residues. CDR1 SGHAT and CDR2 FQNNGV come from the germline V gene. Trimming took 0 bases from V and 7 from J, leaving 12 bases between them. TCRdb redid the calling of the multiplex PCR reads with MiXCR, one entry per CDR3 protein. The table records over 200,000 distinct CDR3 sequences, less than 40% of them present only once. Breast cancer patients provided tissue from their axillary draining lymph nodes. The TCR comes from a female donor with breast cancer. Some clones in this sample may be carry-over from other donors' samples. This rearrangement joins TRBV11-2 to TRBJ1-4, with D hard to call. The sample comprised axillary lymph node tissue. CDR3 sequence reads: CASSLDHGWSEKLFF. The CDR3 DNA is TGTGCCAGCAGCTTAGATCACGGGTGGAGTGAAAAACTGTTTTTT.